Presented here are 14 T cell receptor beta chains from one specimen sequenced in a study of T cell repertoires in cytomegalovirus infection. TCRdb re-derived calls from the reads in MiXCR, one entry per CDR3 protein. Of more than 350,000 distinct CDR3 sequences listed, approximately 31% are singletons. The sample was PBMCs. Receptors originate from a human donor in good health (CMV status not recorded). Some clones in this sample may be carry-over from other donors' samples.

This chain connects TRBV4-3 to TRBJ2-2; D uncertain. Trimming took off 0 bases at V and 1 base at J, with 6 bases between the two ends. This CDR3 has 15 amino acids. Germline-derived CDR1 and CDR2 are LGHNA and YSLEER. Here the CDR3 reads CASSQESRNTGELFF. In nucleotides, the CDR3 is TGCGCCAGCAGCCAAGAGTCTAGGAACACCGGGGAGCTGTTTTTT.

The CDR3, as DNA: TGTGCCAGTAGTTTGTCAGCGGTGCTAGAAAAACTGTTTTTT. This codes for CASSLSAVLEKLFF. The rearrangement uses TRBV19 and TRBJ1-4, with D unclear. The length of the CDR3 is 14 residues. Germline CDR1 LNHDA, CDR2 SQIVND (reference sequence). Trimming took 5 bases from V and 8 from J, leaving 15 bases between them. Supplemented by reference TRBV19 and TRBJ1-4, the full variable domain reads DGGITQSPKYLFRKEGQNVTLSCEQNLNHDAMYWYRQDPGQGLRLIYYSQIVNDFQKGDIAEGYSVSREKKESFPLTVTSAQKNPTAFYLCASSLSAVLEKLFFGSGTQLSVL.

This clonotype was counted at least ten times. The chain has TRBV7-2 and TRBJ2-7, with D hard to call. CDR1 is SGHTA and CDR2 is FQGNSA in the germline V gene. This CDR3 has 12 amino acids. Trimming removed 5 bases at V and 3 bases at J, with 8 bases between. The CDR3 loop reads CASSPRNYEQYF. Here the CDR3 DNA reads TGTGCCAGCAGCCCCCGAAACTACGAGCAGTACTTC.

This clonotype came up a few times. V gene TRBV18 combines with J gene TRBJ1-4, with D possibly TRBD1 on 5 matching bases. Germline CDR1 and CDR2: KGHSH and LQKENI. The CDR3 length is 17 residues. Trimming left V 3 bases short and J 8 bases short, with 22 bases between. The CDR3 region has the DNA TGTGCCAGCTCACCTGAAACAACGGGACCATTGGCCGAAAAACTGTTTTTT. Translation gives CASSPETTGPLAEKLFF.

This sequence joins TRBV4-2 and TRBJ2-1; 8 bases match TRBD2. The trim removed 0 bases at V and 0 bases at J, leaving 4 bases unmatched. Germline CDR1 reads LGHNA; CDR2 reads YNFKEQ. The CDR3 loop spans 17 amino acids. This CDR3 is CASSQDRGGSSYNEQFF. The CDR3 nucleotides read TGTGCCAGCAGCCAAGATCGGGGGGGGAGCTCCTACAATGAGCAGTTCTTC.

The chain recombines TRBV4-1 with TRBJ1-5; 7 bases agree with TRBD1. There are 15 residues in the CDR3. J lost 5 bases, V lost 0 bases, and 4 bases had no gene match. CDR1 MGHRA and CDR2 YSYEKL come from the germline V gene. The chain's CDR3 is CASSQEGDRDQPQHF. The CDR3 bases are TGCGCCAGCAGCCAAGAGGGGGACAGAGATCAGCCCCAGCATTTT.

This clonotype appeared once. This chain links TRBV11-2 with TRBJ2-1; D gene ambiguous. The CDR3 is 16 residues long. Trimming removed 5 bases at V and 4 bases at J, with 18 bases between. From germline, CDR1 is SGHAT and CDR2 FQNNGV. The CDR3 DNA reads as TGTGCCAGCAGCCTTAGATCTAGGTGGAATTACAATGAGCAGTTCTTC. Translated, it gives CASSLRSRWNYNEQFF.

The chain combines TRBV20-1 with TRBJ2-3; 14 nucleotides line up with TRBD2. Trimming removed 1 base from V and 4 bases from J; junction bases left unmatched: 4. Germline assignment: CDR1 DFQATT and CDR2 SNEGSKA (reference sequence). This CDR3 is built from 16 residues. CDR3 sequence (DNA): TGCAGTGCTAGAGTGGGACTAGCGGGGGTCGCAGATACGCAGTATTTT. As protein: CSARVGLAGVADTQYF.

The table lists this clonotype with a few counts. The J gene is TRBJ2-1, the V gene TRBV5-4; either TRBD1 or TRBD2 may fit D (5 bases each). The V and J ends lost 1 base and 2 bases respectively, with 13 bases between them. The germline CDR1 and CDR2 sequences are SGHNT and YYREEE (reference sequence). The length of the CDR3 is 16 residues. This chain's CDR3 is CASSLRGPQAYNEQFF. Here the CDR3 DNA reads TGTGCCAGCAGCTTGCGGGGCCCTCAGGCCTACAATGAGCAGTTCTTC.

This clonotype came up once. V and J are TRBV27 and TRBJ1-1; 8 bases match TRBD1. V shed 4 bases and J 10 bases; nucleotides not matched to a gene: 14. Germline CDR1 MNHEY, CDR2 SMNVEV (reference sequence). The CDR3 length is 15 residues. The CDR3 loop reads CASSSKGPGTGGAFF. The CDR3 DNA is TGTGCCAGCAGTTCCAAAGGTCCCGGGACAGGTGGAGCTTTCTTT.

Many counts were recorded for this clonotype. This rearrangement joins TRBV7-8 to TRBJ1-5, with TRBD1 matching over 9 bases. CDR3 size: 16 residues. Germline V gives CDR1 SGHVS, CDR2 FQNEAQ. V was pared by 2 bases and J by 6 bases, with 8 bases of the junction left unmatched. In nucleotides, the CDR3 is TGTGCCAGCAGCTTAATAAGGGGACAGGGAGGTCAGCCCCAGCATTTT. This codes for CASSLIRGQGGQPQHF.

The chain employs TRBV11-2 and TRBJ1-4, with D hard to call. CDR1 and CDR2 from the germline V gene are SGHAT and FQNNGV. The CDR3 is made up of 14 amino acids. Trimming shortened V by 4 bases and J by 2 bases, and 8 bases separated the two germline ends. In nucleotides, the CDR3 is TGTGCCAGCAGCTCGACGGTTACTAATGAAAAACTGTTTTTT. Its protein is CASSSTVTNEKLFF.

This chain uses TRBV11-2 with TRBJ2-1, with D unclear. The CDR3 sequence is 10 residues long. With 4 bases removed from V and 7 bases from J, the gap between germline ends came to 2 bases. CDR1 and CDR2 (germline): SGHAT, FQNNGV. The CDR3 is CASSWNEQFF. The CDR3 nucleotides read TGTGCCAGCAGCTGGAATGAGCAGTTCTTC. The full variable domain, its missing parts supplied by reference TRBV11-2 and TRBJ2-1, is EAGVAQSPRYKIIEKRQSVAFWCNPISGHATLYWYQQILGQGPKLLIQFQNNGVVDDSQLPKDRFSAERLKGVDSTLKIQPAKLEDSAVYLCASSWNEQFFGPGTRLTVL.

The table lists this clonotype with many counts. The chain combines TRBV12-3 or TRBV12-4 with TRBJ2-7, with TRBD1 matching 8 bases. With V trimmed by 8 bases and J by 2 bases, 5 bases remained unmatched. The CDR3 loop spans 13 amino acids. CDR3 region: CASARDRTYEQYF. CDR3 nucleotides: TGTGCCAGCGCCCGGGACAGGACCTACGAGCAGTACTTC.